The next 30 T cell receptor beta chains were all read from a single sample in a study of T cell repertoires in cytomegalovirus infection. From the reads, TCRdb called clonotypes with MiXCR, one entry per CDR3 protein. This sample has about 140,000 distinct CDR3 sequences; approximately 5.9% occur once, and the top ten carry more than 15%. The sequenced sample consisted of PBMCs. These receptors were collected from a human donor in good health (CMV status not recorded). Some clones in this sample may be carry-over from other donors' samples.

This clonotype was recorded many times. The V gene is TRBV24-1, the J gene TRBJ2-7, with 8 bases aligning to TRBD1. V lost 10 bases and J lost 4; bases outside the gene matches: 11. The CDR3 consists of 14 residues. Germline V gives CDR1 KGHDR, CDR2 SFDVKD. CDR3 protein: CATPYRGKGYEQYF. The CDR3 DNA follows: TGTGCCACTCCGTACAGGGGGAAAGGATACGAGCAGTACTTC.

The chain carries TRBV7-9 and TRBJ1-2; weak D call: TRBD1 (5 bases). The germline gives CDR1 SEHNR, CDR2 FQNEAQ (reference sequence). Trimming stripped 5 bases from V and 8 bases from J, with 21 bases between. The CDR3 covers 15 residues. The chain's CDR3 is CASSPLIGAKEGYTF. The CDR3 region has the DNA TGTGCCAGCAGCCCCCTCATTGGGGCTAAGGAAGGCTACACCTTC.

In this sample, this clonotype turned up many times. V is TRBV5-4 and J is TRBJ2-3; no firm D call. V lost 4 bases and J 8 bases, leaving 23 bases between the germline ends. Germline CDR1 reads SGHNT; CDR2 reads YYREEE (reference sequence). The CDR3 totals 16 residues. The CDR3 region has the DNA TGTGCCAGCAGCCCTCCGGGCGCTTTGGTCCTGGGTACGCAGTATTTT. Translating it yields CASSPPGALVLGTQYF.

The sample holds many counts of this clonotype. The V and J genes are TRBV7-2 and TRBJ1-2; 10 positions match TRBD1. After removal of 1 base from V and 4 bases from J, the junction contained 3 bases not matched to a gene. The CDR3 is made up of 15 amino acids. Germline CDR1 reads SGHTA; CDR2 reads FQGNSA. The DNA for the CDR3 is TGTGCCAGCAGCTTAGGGACAGGGGGAACCTATGGCTACACCTTC. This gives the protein CASSLGTGGTYGYTF. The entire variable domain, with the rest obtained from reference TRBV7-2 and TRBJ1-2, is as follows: GAGVSQSPSNKVTEKGKDVELRCDPISGHTALYWYRQSLGQGLEFLIYFQGNSAPDKSGLPSDRFSAERTGGSVSTLTIQRTQQEDSAVYLCASSLGTGGTYGYTFGSGTRLTVV.

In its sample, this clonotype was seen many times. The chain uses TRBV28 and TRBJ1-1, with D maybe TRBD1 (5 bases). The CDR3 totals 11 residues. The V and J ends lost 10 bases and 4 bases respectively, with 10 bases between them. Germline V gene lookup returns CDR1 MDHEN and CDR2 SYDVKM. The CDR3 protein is CAIRGPTEAFF. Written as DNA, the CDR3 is TGTGCCATCCGGGGCCCCACTGAAGCTTTCTTT.

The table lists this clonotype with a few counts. The CDR3: CASSIDSPLPAGGADTQYF. Here the CDR3 DNA reads TGTGCCAGTAGTATAGATTCCCCCCTCCCAGCGGGGGGTGCGGATACGCAGTATTTT. This chain links TRBV19 with TRBJ2-3; 9 nucleotides agree with TRBD2. The V gene end was trimmed by 0 bases and the J gene end by 6 bases; junction bases not matched to a gene: 16. This CDR3 has 19 amino acids. CDR1 and CDR2 from the germline V gene are LNHDA and SQIVND (reference sequence).

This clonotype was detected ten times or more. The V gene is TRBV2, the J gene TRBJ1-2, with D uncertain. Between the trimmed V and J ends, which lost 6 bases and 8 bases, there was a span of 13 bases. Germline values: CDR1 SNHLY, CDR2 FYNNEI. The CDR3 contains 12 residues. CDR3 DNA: TGTGCCAGCAGAGGACCCCAAGGAGGCTACACCTTC. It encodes CASRGPQGGYTF. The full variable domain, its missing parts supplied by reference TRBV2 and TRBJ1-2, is EPEVTQTPSHQVTQMGQEVILRCVPISNHLYFYWYRQILGQKVEFLVSFYNNEISEKSEIFDDQFSVERPDGSNFTLKIRSTKLEDSAMYFCASRGPQGGYTFGSGTRLTVV.

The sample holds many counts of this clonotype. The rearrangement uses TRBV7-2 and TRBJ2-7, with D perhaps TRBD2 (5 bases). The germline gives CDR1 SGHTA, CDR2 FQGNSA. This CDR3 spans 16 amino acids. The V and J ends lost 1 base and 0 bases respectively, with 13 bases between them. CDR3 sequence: CASSLDPGYLSYEQYF. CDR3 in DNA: TGTGCCAGCAGCTTAGATCCGGGGTACCTCTCCTACGAGCAGTACTTC.

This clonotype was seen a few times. The CDR3, as DNA: TGCAGTGCTCACGGGACAGCGAACACTGAAGCTTTCTTT. Amino acids: CSAHGTANTEAFF. V is TRBV20-1 and J is TRBJ1-1; 7 nucleotides agree with TRBD1. The germline CDR1 and CDR2 sequences are DFQATT and SNEGSKA (reference sequence). The CDR3 runs to 13 residues. Germline trimming cut 5 bases from V and 1 base from J; bases unmatched to any gene: 4.

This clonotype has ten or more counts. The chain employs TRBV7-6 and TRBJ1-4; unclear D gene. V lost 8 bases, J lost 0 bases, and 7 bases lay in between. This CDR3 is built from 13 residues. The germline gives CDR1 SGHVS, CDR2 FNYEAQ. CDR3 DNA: TGTGCCAGCTCCAGGACAACTAATGAAAAACTGTTTTTT. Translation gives CASSRTTNEKLFF. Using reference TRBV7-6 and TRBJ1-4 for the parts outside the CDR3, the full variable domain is GAGVSQSPRYKVTKRGQDVALRCDPISGHVSLYWYRQALGQGPEFLTYFNYEAQQDKSGLPNDRFSAERPEGSISTLTIQRTEQRDSAMYRCASSRTTNEKLFFGSGTQLSVL.

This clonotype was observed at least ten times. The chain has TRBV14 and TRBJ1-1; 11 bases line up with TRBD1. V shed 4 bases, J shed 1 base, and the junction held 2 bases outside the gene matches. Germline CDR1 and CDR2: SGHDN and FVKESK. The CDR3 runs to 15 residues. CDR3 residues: CASSRDRGENTEAFF. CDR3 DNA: TGTGCCAGCAGCCGGGACAGGGGGGAGAACACTGAAGCTTTCTTT.

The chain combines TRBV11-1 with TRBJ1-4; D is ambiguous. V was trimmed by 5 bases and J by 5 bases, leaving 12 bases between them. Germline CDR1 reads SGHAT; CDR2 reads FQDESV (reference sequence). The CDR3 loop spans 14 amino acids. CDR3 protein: CASSLDGRNEKLFF. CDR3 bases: TGTGCCAGCAGCCTGGACGGACGCAATGAAAAACTGTTTTTT. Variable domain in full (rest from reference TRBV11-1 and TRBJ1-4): EAEVAQSPRYKITEKSQAVAFWCDPISGHATLYWYRQILGQGPELLVQFQDESVVDDSQLPKDRFSAERLKGVDSTLKIQPAELGDSAMYLCASSLDGRNEKLFFGSGTQLSVL.

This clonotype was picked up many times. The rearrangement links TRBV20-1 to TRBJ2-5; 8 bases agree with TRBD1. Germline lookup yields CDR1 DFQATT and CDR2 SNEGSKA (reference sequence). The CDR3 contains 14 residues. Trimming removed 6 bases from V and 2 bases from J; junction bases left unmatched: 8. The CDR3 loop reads CSANDRQGQETQYF. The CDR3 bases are TGCAGTGCGAACGACCGACAGGGGCAAGAGACCCAGTACTTC.

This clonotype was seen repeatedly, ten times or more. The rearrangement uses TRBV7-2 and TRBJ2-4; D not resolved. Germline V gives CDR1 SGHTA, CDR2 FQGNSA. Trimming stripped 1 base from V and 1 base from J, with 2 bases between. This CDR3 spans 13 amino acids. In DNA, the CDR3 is TGTGCCAGCAGCTTAGTGGCCAAAAACATTCAGTACTTC. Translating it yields CASSLVAKNIQYF.

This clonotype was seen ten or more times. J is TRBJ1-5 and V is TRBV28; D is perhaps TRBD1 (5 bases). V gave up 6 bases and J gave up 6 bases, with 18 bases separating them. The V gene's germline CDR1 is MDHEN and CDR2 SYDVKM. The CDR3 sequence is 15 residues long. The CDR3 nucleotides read TGTGCCAGCAGACCCCCGTTAGGGGCGGGTCAGCCCCAGCATTTT. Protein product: CASRPPLGAGQPQHF.

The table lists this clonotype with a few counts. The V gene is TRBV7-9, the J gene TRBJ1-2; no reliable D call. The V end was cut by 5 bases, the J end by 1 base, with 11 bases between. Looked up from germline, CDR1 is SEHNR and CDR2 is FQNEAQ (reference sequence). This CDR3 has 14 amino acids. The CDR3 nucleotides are TGTGCCAGCAGCGCGAGCGGTCATAACTATGGCTACACCTTC. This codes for CASSASGHNYGYTF.

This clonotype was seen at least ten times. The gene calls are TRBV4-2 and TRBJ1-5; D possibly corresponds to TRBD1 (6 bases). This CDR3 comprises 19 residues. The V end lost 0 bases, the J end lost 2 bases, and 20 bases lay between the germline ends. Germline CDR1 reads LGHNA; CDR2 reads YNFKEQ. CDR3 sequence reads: CASSQERGGMGAGNQPQHF. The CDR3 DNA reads TGTGCCAGCAGCCAAGAGAGGGGGGGGATGGGGGCAGGCAATCAGCCCCAGCATTTT.

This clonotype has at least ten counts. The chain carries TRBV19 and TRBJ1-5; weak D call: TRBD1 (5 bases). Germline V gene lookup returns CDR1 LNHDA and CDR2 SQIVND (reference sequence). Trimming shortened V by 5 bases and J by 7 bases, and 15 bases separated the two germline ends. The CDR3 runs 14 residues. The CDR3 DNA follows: TGTGCCAGTAGTGAGGGCAGGGCTAGGCAGCCCCAGCATTTT. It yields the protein CASSEGRARQPQHF. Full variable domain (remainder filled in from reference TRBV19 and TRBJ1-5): DGGITQSPKYLFRKEGQNVTLSCEQNLNHDAMYWYRQDPGQGLRLIYYSQIVNDFQKGDIAEGYSVSREKKESFPLTVTSAQKNPTAFYLCASSEGRARQPQHFGDGTRLSIL.

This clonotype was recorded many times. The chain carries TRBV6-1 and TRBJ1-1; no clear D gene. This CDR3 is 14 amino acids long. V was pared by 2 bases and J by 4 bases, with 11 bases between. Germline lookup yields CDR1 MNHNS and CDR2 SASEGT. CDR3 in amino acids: CASSELALGTEAFF. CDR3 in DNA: TGTGCCAGCAGTGAACTAGCTTTGGGCACTGAAGCTTTCTTT.

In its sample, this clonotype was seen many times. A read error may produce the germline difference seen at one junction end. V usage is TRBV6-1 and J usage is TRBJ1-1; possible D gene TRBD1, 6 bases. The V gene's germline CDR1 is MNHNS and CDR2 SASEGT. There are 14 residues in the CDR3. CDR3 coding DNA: TGTGCCAGCAGGGAAGGCGGGGGGCGTACTGAAGCTTTCTTT. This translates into CASREGGGRTEAFF.

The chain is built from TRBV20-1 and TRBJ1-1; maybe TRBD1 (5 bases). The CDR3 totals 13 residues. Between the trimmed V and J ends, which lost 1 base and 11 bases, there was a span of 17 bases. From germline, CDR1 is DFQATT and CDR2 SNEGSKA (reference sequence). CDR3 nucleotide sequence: TGCAGTGCTAGAGTGGGGGGTAGGTGGGGGGCTTTCTTT. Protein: CSARVGGRWGAFF.

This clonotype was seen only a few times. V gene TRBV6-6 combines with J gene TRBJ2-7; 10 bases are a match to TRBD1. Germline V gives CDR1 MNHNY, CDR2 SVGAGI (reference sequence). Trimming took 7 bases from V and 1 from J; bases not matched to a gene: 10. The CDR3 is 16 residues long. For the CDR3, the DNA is TGTGCCAGCATGATGGGGACAGGGGCCTTGTCCTACGAGCAGTACTTC. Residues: CASMMGTGALSYEQYF.

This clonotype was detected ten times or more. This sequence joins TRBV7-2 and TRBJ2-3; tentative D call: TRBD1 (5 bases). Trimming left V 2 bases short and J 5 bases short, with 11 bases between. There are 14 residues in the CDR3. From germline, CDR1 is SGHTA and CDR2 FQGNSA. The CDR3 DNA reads TGTGCCAGCAGCTTAACGGACAAGATAGATACGCAGTATTTT. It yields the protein CASSLTDKIDTQYF. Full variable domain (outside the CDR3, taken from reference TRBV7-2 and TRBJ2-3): GAGVSQSPSNKVTEKGKDVELRCDPISGHTALYWYRQSLGQGLEFLIYFQGNSAPDKSGLPSDRFSAERTGGSVSTLTIQRTQQEDSAVYLCASSLTDKIDTQYFGPGTRLTVL.

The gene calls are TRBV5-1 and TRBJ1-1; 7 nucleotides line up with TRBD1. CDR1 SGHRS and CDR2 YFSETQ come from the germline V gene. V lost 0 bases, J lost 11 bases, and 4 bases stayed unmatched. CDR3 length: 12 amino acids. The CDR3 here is CASSLDRGEAFF. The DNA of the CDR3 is TGCGCCAGCAGCTTGGACAGGGGCGAGGCTTTCTTT.

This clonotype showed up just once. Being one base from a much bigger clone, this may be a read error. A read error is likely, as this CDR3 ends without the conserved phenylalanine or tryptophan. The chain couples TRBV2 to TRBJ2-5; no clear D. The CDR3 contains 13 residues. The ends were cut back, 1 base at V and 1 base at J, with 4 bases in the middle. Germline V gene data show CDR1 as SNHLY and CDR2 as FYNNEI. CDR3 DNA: TGTGCCAGCAGTGAAGTGTTCCAAGAGACCCAGTACCTC. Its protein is CASSEVFQETQYL.

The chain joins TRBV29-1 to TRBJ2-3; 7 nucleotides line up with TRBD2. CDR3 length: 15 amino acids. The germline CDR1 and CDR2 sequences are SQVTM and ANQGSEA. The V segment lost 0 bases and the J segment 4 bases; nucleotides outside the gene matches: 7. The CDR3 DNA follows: TGCAGCGTTGAAGATCCCGGGGGAGGGTCAGATACGCAGTATTTT. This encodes CSVEDPGGGSDTQYF.

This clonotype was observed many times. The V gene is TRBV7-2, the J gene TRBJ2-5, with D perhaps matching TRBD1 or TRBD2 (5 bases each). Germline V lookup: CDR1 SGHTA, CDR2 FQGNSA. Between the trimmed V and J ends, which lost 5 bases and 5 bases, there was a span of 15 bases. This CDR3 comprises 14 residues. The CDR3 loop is CASSPGAVWETQYF. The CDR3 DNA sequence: TGTGCCAGCAGCCCCGGGGCGGTGTGGGAGACCCAGTACTTC. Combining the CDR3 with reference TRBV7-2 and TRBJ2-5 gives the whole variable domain GAGVSQSPSNKVTEKGKDVELRCDPISGHTALYWYRQSLGQGLEFLIYFQGNSAPDKSGLPSDRFSAERTGGSVSTLTIQRTQQEDSAVYLCASSPGAVWETQYFGPGTRLLVL.

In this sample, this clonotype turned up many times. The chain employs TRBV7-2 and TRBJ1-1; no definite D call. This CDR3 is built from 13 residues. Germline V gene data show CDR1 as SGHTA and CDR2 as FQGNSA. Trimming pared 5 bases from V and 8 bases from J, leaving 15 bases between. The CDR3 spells CASSPYIRVEAFF. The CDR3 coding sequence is TGTGCCAGCAGCCCTTATATTCGGGTCGAAGCTTTCTTT. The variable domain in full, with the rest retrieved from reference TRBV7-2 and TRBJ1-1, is GAGVSQSPSNKVTEKGKDVELRCDPISGHTALYWYRQSLGQGLEFLIYFQGNSAPDKSGLPSDRFSAERTGGSVSTLTIQRTQQEDSAVYLCASSPYIRVEAFFGQGTRLTVV.

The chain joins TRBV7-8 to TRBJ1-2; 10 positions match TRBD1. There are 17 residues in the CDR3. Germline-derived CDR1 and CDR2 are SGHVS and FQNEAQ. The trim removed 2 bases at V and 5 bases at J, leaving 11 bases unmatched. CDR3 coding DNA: TGTGCCAGCAGCTTAACTCCGGGACAGGGGACTTTTTATGGCTACACCTTC. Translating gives CASSLTPGQGTFYGYTF.

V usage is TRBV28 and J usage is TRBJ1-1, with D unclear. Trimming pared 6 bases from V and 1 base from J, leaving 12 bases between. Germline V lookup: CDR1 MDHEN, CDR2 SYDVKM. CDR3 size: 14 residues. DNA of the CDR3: TGTGCCAGCAGCCTAACCGTACGGAACACTGAAGCTTTCTTT. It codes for CASSLTVRNTEAFF.